Reported below is one TCR beta chain. What it recognizes is unknown. The data derive from a study of siplizumab effects on memory and regulatory T cells. The table came from immunoSEQ multiplex PCR; TCRdb's copy has only in-frame clones and leaves some out. The repertoire has about 82,000 clones, 87% of them found once; the top ten carry less than 2%. Study conclusions and caveats: Naive T cell populations appeared to exhibit greater diversity than memory cells and appeared to be major alloresponse contributors. Sequences that were alloreactive and traceable to unstimulated CD4+ memory cells were significantly reduced by siplizumab.

Trimming removed 1 base from V and 3 bases from J; junction bases left unmatched: 6. CDR3 size: 16 residues. Germline assignment: CDR1 SGHNT and CDR2 YYREEE (reference sequence). The receptor was isolated from a human donor in good health. The chain uses TRBV5-4 and TRBJ2-7; TRBD2 agrees at 11 bases. Sequencing was performed on Tregs sorted from blood. The CDR3 is CASSLTLAGGLYEQYF. CDR3 DNA: TGTGCCAGCAGCTTGACCCTAGCGGGGGGCCTCTACGAGCAGTACTTC.